This T cell receptor (beta chain) was recovered during a study of a mutant IDH1 vaccine in newly diagnosed glioma. Study-level background: Most patients had received both radiotherapy and temozolomide, the prior options being radiotherapy, temozolomide, or both.

The study's findings and limits: Patients mounted vaccine-induced immune responses in approximately 94% of cases.

With regard to this clone: Its antigen remains unidentified.

The time point denotes: baseline, week 1 (first vaccination visit). As to treatment: pre-vaccination baseline after standard-of-care therapy. Produced via immunoSEQ multiplex PCR; TCRdb's table is partial and in-frame only. The data contain approximately 100,000 clones, about 90% of them singletons. The CDR3 spans 13 residues. V was shortened by 10 bases and J by 1 base, with 11 bases between the two germline ends. Germline CDR1 MDHEN, CDR2 SYDVKM. The receptor was isolated from a woman aged 45 to 65 with glioma. Source: PBMCs, taken from a glioma patient treated with radiotherapy, temozolomide or both. J is TRBJ1-3 and V is TRBV28; no reliable D call. The CDR3, as DNA: TGTGCCACCCATGACGGATCTGGAAACACCATATATTTT. It codes for CATHDGSGNTIYF. The full variable domain, with the rest looked up from reference TRBV28 and TRBJ1-3, is DVKVTQSSRYLVKRTGEKVFLECVQDMDHENMFWYRQDPGLGLRLIYFSYDVKMKEKGDIPEGYSVSREKKERFSLILESASTNQTSMYLCATHDGSGNTIYFGEGSWLTVV.